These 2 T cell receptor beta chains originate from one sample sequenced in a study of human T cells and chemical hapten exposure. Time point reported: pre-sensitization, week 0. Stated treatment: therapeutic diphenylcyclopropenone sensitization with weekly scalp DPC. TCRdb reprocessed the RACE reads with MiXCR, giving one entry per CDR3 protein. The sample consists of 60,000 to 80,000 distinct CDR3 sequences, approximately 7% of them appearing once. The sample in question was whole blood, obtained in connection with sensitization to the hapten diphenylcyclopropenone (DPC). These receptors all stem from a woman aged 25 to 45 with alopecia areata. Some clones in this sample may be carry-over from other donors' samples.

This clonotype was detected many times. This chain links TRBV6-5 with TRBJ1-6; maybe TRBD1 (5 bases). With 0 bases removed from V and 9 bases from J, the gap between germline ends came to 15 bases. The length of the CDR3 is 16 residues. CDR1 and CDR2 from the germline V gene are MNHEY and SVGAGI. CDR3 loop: CASSYSGALVGSPLHF. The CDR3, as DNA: TGTGCCAGCAGTTACTCTGGGGCCCTTGTCGGTTCACCCCTCCACTTT.

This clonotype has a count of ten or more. CDR3 region: CASSLSARAMNTEAFF. For the CDR3, the DNA is TGCGCCAGCAGCTTGTCAGCCAGAGCTATGAACACTGAAGCTTTCTTT. The rearrangement uses TRBV5-1 and TRBJ1-1; D is undetermined. Between the trimmed V and J ends, which lost 1 base and 0 bases, there was a span of 13 bases. This CDR3 comprises 16 residues. CDR1 is SGHRS, CDR2 YFSETQ, per germline.